The clone carrying this TCR beta chain is deemed medium-sized. Its antigen is not known. Per germline, CDR1 SEHNR and CDR2 FQNEAQ (reference sequence). Losses at the gene ends were 7 bases for V and 5 bases for J; bases not matched to a gene: 9. CDR3 size: 16 residues. This record comes from a study of vaccination and CD4 T cells after COVID-19. Stated treatment: approximately 10-day PBMC culture with coronavirus spike peptide pools or control peptides (ViraFEST assay). Researchers collected the unexposed donor's CD4+ T cells before the COVID-19 pandemic (2011-2018). Cultured CD4+ T cell DNA was sequenced using the Oncomine TCR Beta short-read assay. TCRdb passed the PCR reads through MiXCR, listing each CDR3 protein once. The sample has about 2,200 distinct CDR3 sequences; around 18% are singletons.

The TCR was taken from a human donor in good health. The gene calls are TRBV7-9 and TRBJ2-5; TRBD2 matches at 14 bases. What was sequenced was CD4+ T cells from blood, cultured in vitro. This CDR3 reads CASTGTSGGPWETQYF. CDR3 nucleotide sequence: TGTGCCAGCACCGGGACTAGCGGGGGCCCGTGGGAGACCCAGTACTTC.